This entry describes one T cell receptor beta chain. The CDR3 has 10 amino acids. V lost 8 bases, J lost 5 bases, and 9 bases lay in between. Germline V lookup: CDR1 DFQATT, CDR2 SNEGSKA (reference sequence). The sample belongs to a study of T cells after yellow fever vaccination. One entry per CDR3 protein results from TCRdb running MiXCR on the 5' RACE reads. This table has 350,000 to 450,000 distinct CDR3 sequences, about 6.2% appearing once. V usage is TRBV20-1 and J usage is TRBJ2-5; D gene ambiguous. The sequence was collected from a young man who received the YFV17D yellow fever vaccine. Sequenced here: PBMCs, sampled 5 days after the yellow fever booster vaccination. In nucleotides, the CDR3 is TGCAGTCTACCCCTCGAGACCCAGTACTTC. Its protein is CSLPLETQYF.